Listed below are T cell receptor beta chains from one sample, sequenced in a study of CD8 T cells in ankylosing spondylitis. One entry per CDR3 protein, called by TCRdb with MiXCR from the 5' RACE reads. The sample records about 750,000 distinct CDR3 sequences, around 17% being singletons. The sample was blood, either unsorted or a sorted T cell fraction (not recorded which). The origin of the receptors is a male donor with ankylosing spondylitis. The CDR3 runs from the conserved cysteine through the conserved F or W. The D gene is left open where the match is weak. Not all rows give a size; the values are once, few, many and, for expanded clones, a class.

TRBJ1-1	TRBD1	NA	TRBV20-1	CSARKRPTGGDATEAFF	TGCAGTGCTAGAAAAAGACCTACAGGGGGGGATGCCACTGAAGCTTTCTTT
TRBJ1-2	NA	few	TRBV29-1	CSVEGGSWGYTF	TGCAGCGTTGAGGGGGGATCATGGGGCTACACCTTC
TRBJ1-5	TRBD1	NA	TRBV12-3/TRBV12-4	CASSLEGQGDQPQHF	TGTGCCAGCAGTTTAGAAGGACAGGGGGATCAGCCCCAGCATTTT
TRBJ2-2	TRBD2	NA	TRBV27	CASRRGVHTGELFF	TGTGCCAGCCGACGGGGGGTCCACACCGGGGAGCTGTTTTTT
TRBJ1-1	TRBD1	few	TRBV12-3/TRBV12-4	CASSLSRDRALAFF	TGTGCCAGCAGCCTCTCGCGGGACAGGGCTCTAGCTTTCTTT
TRBJ2-3	NA	few	TRBV7-8	CAIEDTDRTDTQYF	TGTGCCATTGAGGACACGGACCGCACAGATACGCAGTATTTT
TRBJ2-3	TRBD1	NA	TRBV5-1	CASSLGGQLTDTQYF	TGCGCCAGCAGCTTGGGGGGACAGCTCACAGATACGCAGTATTTT
TRBJ2-7	NA	NA	TRBV20-1	CSAAPADYYEQYF	TGCAGTGCTGCCCCCGCAGATTACTACGAGCAGTACTTC
TRBJ1-1	NA	few	TRBV4-2	CASSQGPIVAEAFF	TGTGCCAGCAGCCAGGGACCGATTGTCGCTGAAGCTTTCTTT
TRBJ1-1	TRBD1	NA	TRBV6-2/TRBV6-3	CASSYPGQGETEAFF	TGTGCCAGCAGTTACCCGGGACAGGGGGAGACTGAAGCTTTCTTT
TRBJ2-1	NA	few	TRBV5-6	CASSLGVAGSYNEQFF	TGTGCCAGCAGCCTGGGGGTGGCGGGGTCCTACAATGAGCAGTTCTTC
TRBJ1-6	TRBD1	NA	TRBV6-2/TRBV6-3	CASSYSTGGYNSPLHF	TGTGCCAGCAGTTACTCGACAGGGGGGTACAATTCACCCCTCCACTTT
TRBJ1-5	NA	NA	TRBV7-2	CASSFDRGAYQPQHF	TGTGCCAGCAGCTTTGACCGGGGGGCTTATCAGCCCCAGCATTTT
TRBJ1-1	NA	NA	TRBV12-3/TRBV12-4	CASTRQSLNTEAFF	TGTGCCAGCACCCGACAGTCACTGAACACTGAAGCTTTCTTT
TRBJ1-2	NA	few	TRBV30	CAWSGRSEYGYTF	TGTGCCTGGAGTGGACGTTCGGAGTATGGCTACACCTTC
TRBJ2-7	TRBD1	many	TRBV12-3/TRBV12-4	CASRQGASYEQYF	TGTGCCAGTCGACAGGGGGCGTCCTACGAGCAGTACTTC
TRBJ2-7	NA	few	TRBV15	CATSREGTYEQYF	TGTGCCACCAGCAGAGAGGGAACCTACGAGCAGTACTTC
TRBJ2-5	TRBD2	few	TRBV6-1	CASGTGGIQETQYF	TGTGCCAGCGGAACGGGGGGAATCCAAGAGACCCAGTACTTC
TRBJ2-5	NA	NA	TRBV15	CATSRDEAETQYF	TGTGCCACCAGCAGAGATGAGGCGGAGACCCAGTACTTC
TRBJ2-5	TRBD2	few	TRBV4-1	CASSQAAGETQYF	TGCGCCAGCAGCCAAGCAGCGGGGGAGACCCAGTACTTC
TRBJ2-2	NA	NA	TRBV6-2/TRBV6-3	CATWSGAGDTGQLFF	TGTGCCACGTGGAGCGGAGCCGGCGACACCGGGCAGCTGTTTTTT
TRBJ2-1	NA	few	TRBV11-2	CASSLAPLGPVEQFF	TGTGCCAGCAGCTTAGCCCCACTAGGTCCCGTTGAGCAGTTCTTC
TRBJ2-1	TRBD2	few	TRBV20-1	CSARLAGGPSQFF	TGCAGTGCTAGACTAGCGGGAGGGCCGTCGCAGTTCTTC
TRBJ2-1	TRBD1	NA	TRBV12-5	CASGHGQGNNEQFF	TGTGCTAGTGGTCACGGACAGGGTAACAATGAGCAGTTCTTC
TRBJ2-5	TRBD2	few	TRBV20-1	CSARGQARVGGQETQYF	TGCAGTGCTAGGGGTCAAGCGAGGGTCGGGGGGCAAGAGACCCAGTACTTC
TRBJ2-2	NA	NA	TRBV28	CASLPPANTGELFF	TGTGCCAGCCTTCCCCCCGCGAACACCGGGGAGCTGTTTTTT
TRBJ1-2	NA	NA	TRBV2	CASSPRGETNYGYTF	TGTGCCAGCAGCCCCCGCGGGGAGACCAACTATGGCTACACCTTC
TRBJ1-4	NA	few	TRBV24-1	CATSGSGANEKLFF	TGTGCCACCAGTGGCAGTGGAGCTAATGAAAAACTGTTTTTT
TRBJ2-1	NA	few	TRBV5-1	CASSPQASYNEQFF	TGCGCCAGCAGCCCCCAGGCGTCCTACAATGAGCAGTTCTTC
TRBJ2-3	TRBD1	NA	TRBV20-1	CSARGAGQGTDTQYF	TGCAGTGCTCGCGGGGCGGGACAGGGGACCGATACGCAGTATTTT
TRBJ2-7	NA	NA	TRBV15	CATSSGSARYEQYF	TGTGCCACCAGCAGTGGCAGCGCGCGTTACGAGCAGTACTTC
TRBJ1-3	NA	few	TRBV15	CATSRVSSGNTIYF	TGTGCCACCAGCAGAGTCTCGTCGGGAAACACCATATATTTT
TRBJ1-1	NA	few	TRBV12-3/TRBV12-4	CASSSDGNTEAFF	TGTGCCAGCAGTTCGGACGGCAACACTGAAGCTTTCTTT
TRBJ2-5	NA	once	TRBV9	CASSVAPTRRQETQYF	TGTGCCAGCAGCGTAGCCCCGACCAGGCGGCAAGAGACCCAGTACTTC
TRBJ2-5	NA	few	TRBV5-6	CASSLGVLEAPAEETQYF	TGTGCCAGCAGCCTGGGGGTCCTGGAAGCCCCTGCCGAGGAGACCCAGTACTTC
TRBJ2-1	NA	NA	TRBV7-8	CASSLVGPQFF	TGTGCCAGCAGCTTAGTGGGACCGCAGTTCTTC
TRBJ2-5	NA	NA	TRBV12-3/TRBV12-4	CASRPDGGWETQYF	TGTGCCAGCAGACCAGATGGGGGTTGGGAGACCCAGTACTTC
TRBJ2-1	TRBD1	NA	TRBV6-1	CASNRKDRGHSDEQFF	TGTGCCAGCAACCGAAAGGACAGGGGGCATAGCGATGAGCAGTTCTTC
TRBJ2-7	NA	NA	TRBV28	CASSLSRTAGGYEQYF	TGTGCCAGCAGTTTATCGAGGACAGCCGGGGGGTACGAGCAGTACTTC
TRBJ2-3	TRBD2	NA	TRBV11-2	CASSSPHASGGAEDTQYF	TGTGCCAGCAGCTCTCCCCACGCTAGCGGGGGGGCCGAGGATACGCAGTATTTT
TRBJ2-1	TRBD1	NA	TRBV5-1	CASRPGQTSSYNEQFF	TGCGCCAGCAGGCCGGGACAGACAAGCTCCTACAATGAGCAGTTCTTC
TRBJ2-1	NA	few	TRBV7-9	CASSSSAGTNNEQFF	TGTGCCAGCAGCTCCTCCGCGGGTACTAACAATGAGCAGTTCTTC
TRBJ2-2	NA	NA	TRBV18	CASGLQGLGTGELFF	TGTGCCAGCGGACTGCAGGGTTTGGGAACCGGGGAGCTGTTTTTT
TRBJ1-1	NA	NA	TRBV29-1	CSVERTGQIAFF	TGCAGCGTTGAAAGGACCGGGCAGATAGCTTTCTTT
TRBJ2-7	NA	few	TRBV29-1	CSVIIGGVDEQYF	TGCAGCGTTATAATAGGGGGGGTTGACGAGCAGTACTTC
TRBJ2-2	NA	NA	TRBV5-1	CASSLDGLRENTGELFF	TGCGCCAGCAGCTTGGATGGGTTGCGGGAGAACACCGGGGAGCTGTTTTTT
TRBJ2-7	NA	NA	TRBV20-1	CSARAPQVTYEQYF	TGCAGTGCTAGAGCTCCGCAGGTGACATACGAGCAGTACTTC
TRBJ2-1	TRBD2	NA	TRBV12-3/TRBV12-4	CASSPGLAGGNNEQFF	TGTGCCAGCAGTCCGGGACTAGCGGGGGGAAACAATGAGCAGTTCTTC
TRBJ2-1	TRBD2	NA	TRBV6-1	CATALAGWYNEQFF	TGTGCCACCGCTTTAGCGGGGTGGTACAATGAGCAGTTCTTC
TRBJ2-2	NA	NA	TRBV10-1	CASSALGRTGELFF	TGCGCCAGCAGTGCATTAGGGAGGACCGGGGAGCTGTTTTTT
TRBJ2-7	NA	few	TRBV3-1	CASSQFRDLGEQYF	TGTGCCAGCAGCCAATTCCGGGACCTAGGAGAGCAGTACTTC
TRBJ1-1	NA	NA	TRBV12-3/TRBV12-4	CASSSINTEAFF	TGTGCCAGCAGTTCTATTAACACTGAAGCTTTCTTT
TRBJ1-5	NA	few	TRBV2	CASSAAGFQPQHF	TGTGCCAGCAGCGCGGCTGGATTTCAGCCCCAGCATTTT